The clone carrying this T cell receptor beta chain was detected only a few times. Individually, cDNA molecules had unique molecular identifiers attached to them. TCRdb processed the 5' RACE reads anew with MiXCR; each CDR3 protein has one entry. Of about 40,000 distinct CDR3 sequences in the sample, about 4.9% were seen once. This sample was taken from a study of early T cells in non-severe SARS-CoV-2 infection. Across the study: Sequencing targeted bulk RNA from unsorted whole blood, leaving chains unpaired.

V gave up 5 bases and J gave up 0 bases, with 10 bases separating them. This CDR3 contains 13 residues. Germline values: CDR1 SQVTM, CDR2 ANQGSEA. The chain links TRBV29-1 to TRBJ1-1, with D unclear. The TCR sequence derives from an adult who was a healthcare worker with PCR-confirmed SARS-CoV-2 infection or an uninfected control (not recorded which). Sequencing used whole blood. CDR3: CSVRTQMNTEAFF. CDR3 bases: TGCAGCGTTCGGACGCAGATGAACACTGAAGCTTTCTTT.